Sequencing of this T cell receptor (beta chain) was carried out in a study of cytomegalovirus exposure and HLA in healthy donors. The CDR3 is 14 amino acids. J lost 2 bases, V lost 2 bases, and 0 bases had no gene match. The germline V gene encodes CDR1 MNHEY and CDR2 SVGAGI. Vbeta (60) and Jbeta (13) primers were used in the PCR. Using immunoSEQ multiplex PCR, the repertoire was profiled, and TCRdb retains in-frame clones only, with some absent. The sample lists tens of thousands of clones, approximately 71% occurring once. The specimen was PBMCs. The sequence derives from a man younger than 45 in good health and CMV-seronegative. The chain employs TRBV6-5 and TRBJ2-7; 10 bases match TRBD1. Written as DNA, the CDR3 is TGTGCCAGCAGTTACGGGACAGGGGCCTACGAGCAGTACTTC. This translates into CASSYGTGAYEQYF.